Listed below are T cell receptor beta chains from one sample, sequenced in a study of regulatory T cells in long-lasting Graves disease. TCRdb recomputed calls from the multiplex PCR reads with MiXCR, one row per CDR3 protein. Of hundreds of thousands of distinct CDR3 sequences listed, around a fifth are singletons. The source material was peripheral blood mononuclear cells (PBMCs), sampled when the disease was refractory, from a patient treated with antithyroid drugs. Receptors were obtained from a female donor with Graves disease. Both conserved end residues are part of each CDR3. Fields, in order: clone size, D gene, J gene, V gene, CDR3 DNA, CDR3 protein. The D gene is left open where the match is weak. Some rows have no size entry. The others give once, few or many, or a class for an expanded clone.

size: NA; D: NA; J: TRBJ1-4; V: TRBV5-1; DNA: TGCGCCAGCAGCTTGGCGGGGGAAAAACTGCTTTTT; CDR3: CASSLAGEKLLF
size: NA; D: TRBD1; J: TRBJ2-2; V: TRBV7-3; DNA: TGTGCCAGCAGCTTGACAGGGCGTAGGCTGTTTTTT; CDR3: CASSLTGRRLFF
size: NA; D: TRBD1; J: TRBJ1-6; V: TRBV11-2; DNA: TGTGCCAGCAGCCTACAGGGGGACTTCAATTCACCCCTCCACTTT; CDR3: CASSLQGDFNSPLHF
size: many; D: TRBD2; J: TRBJ2-2; V: TRBV12-3/TRBV12-4; DNA: TGTGCCAGCAGTTTTGCTAGCGGGGGCGGGGAGCTGTTTTTT; CDR3: CASSFASGGGELFF
size: NA; D: NA; J: TRBJ2-2; V: TRBV5-1; DNA: TGCGCCAGCAGCTTGGGCGGGTCGCGCACCGGGGAGCTGTTTTTT; CDR3: CASSLGGSRTGELFF
size: many; D: NA; J: TRBJ2-7; V: TRBV20-1; DNA: TGCAGTGCTAGGTACGGGGTAACCTACGAGCAGTACTTC; CDR3: CSARYGVTYEQYF
size: many; D: NA; J: TRBJ1-1; V: TRBV11-3; DNA: TGTGCCAGCAGCTTGCAAGAGGGGCAGTCTTTCTTT; CDR3: CASSLQEGQSFF
size: many; D: TRBD2; J: TRBJ2-7; V: TRBV7-9; DNA: TGTGCCAGCAGCTTATCGGGTCGCTGGACTAGCGGGAGTATGACCTACGAGCAGTACTTC; CDR3: CASSLSGRWTSGSMTYEQYF
size: few; D: NA; J: TRBJ2-2; V: TRBV7-2; DNA: TGTGCCAGCAGCTTAGGTGGGGTTGGGAACACCGGGGAGCTGTTTTTT; CDR3: CASSLGGVGNTGELFF
size: few; D: TRBD2; J: TRBJ2-7; V: TRBV7-9; DNA: TGTGCCAGCAGCGATCGTCCCCTTTCGTGGGGGGGAATGTACGAGCAGTACTTC; CDR3: CASSDRPLSWGGMYEQYF
size: NA; D: TRBD2; J: TRBJ2-1; V: TRBV29-1; DNA: TGCAGCGTCGCGGGACTAGCGGATAGGGCGGAGCAGTTCTTC; CDR3: CSVAGLADRAEQFF
size: many; D: NA; J: TRBJ1-2; V: TRBV6-1; DNA: TGTGCCAGCAGTACCCGCCCAGAGCGCTATGGCTACACCTTC; CDR3: CASSTRPERYGYTF
size: few; D: TRBD2; J: TRBJ2-2; V: TRBV20-1; DNA: TGCGGCTTCCACCAGCGGGAGACCGGGGAGCTGTTTTTT; CDR3: CGFHQRETGELFF
size: many; D: NA; J: TRBJ2-7; V: TRBV3-1; DNA: TGTGCCAGCAGCCAAGACCCGGGACCCCTAGGGCAGTACTTC; CDR3: CASSQDPGPLGQYF
size: many; D: NA; J: TRBJ1-2; V: TRBV28; DNA: TGTGCCAGCAGACCACCCGACGGGTTTAATGGCTACACCTTC; CDR3: CASRPPDGFNGYTF
size: many; D: TRBD2; J: TRBJ2-5; V: TRBV28; DNA: TGTGCCAGCAAGGGAGGGCCTCAAGAGACCCAGTACTTC; CDR3: CASKGGPQETQYF
size: many; D: NA; J: TRBJ1-5; V: TRBV28; DNA: TGTGCCAGCAGTTTCCCCCTAAGTGACAGGTCGGAACAGCCCCAGCATTTT; CDR3: CASSFPLSDRSEQPQHF
size: NA; D: NA; J: TRBJ2-2; V: TRBV6-2/TRBV6-3; DNA: TGTGCCAGCAGTTACCCTTCTGGGGCTAACACCGGGGAGCTGTTTTTT; CDR3: CASSYPSGANTGELFF
size: NA; D: TRBD1; J: TRBJ2-7; V: TRBV20-1; DNA: TGCAGTGCTAGATTCCCCGGGACAGGGGGTGCCTACGAGCAGTACTTC; CDR3: CSARFPGTGGAYEQYF
size: NA; D: TRBD2; J: TRBJ2-4; V: TRBV24-1; DNA: TGTGCCACCAGTGACCCTGGGACTAGCGGGAGAAACATTCAGTACTTC; CDR3: CATSDPGTSGRNIQYF
size: NA; D: TRBD1; J: TRBJ2-7; V: TRBV4-3; DNA: TGCGCCAGCAGCGGAATAGACAGGGGTGTCTACGAGCAGTACTTC; CDR3: CASSGIDRGVYEQYF
size: few; D: TRBD2; J: TRBJ2-7; V: TRBV4-1; DNA: TGCGCCAGCAGCCAAGACGGGACTACGAGTGGGGAGCAGTACTTC; CDR3: CASSQDGTTSGEQYF
size: many; D: NA; J: TRBJ1-2; V: TRBV12-3/TRBV12-4; DNA: TGTGCCAGCAGTTTAGGGACGTCTGGCTACACCTTC; CDR3: CASSLGTSGYTF
size: NA; D: NA; J: TRBJ2-7; V: TRBV4-1; DNA: TGCGCCAGCAGCCAAGCGTCGGGAGTGAGGACCTACGAGCAGTACTTC; CDR3: CASSQASGVRTYEQYF
size: NA; D: NA; J: TRBJ1-5; V: TRBV5-5; DNA: TGTGCCAGCAGCTTGAGGGGGGTGACTAATCAGCCCCAGCATTTT; CDR3: CASSLRGVTNQPQHF
size: many; D: NA; J: TRBJ1-2; V: TRBV2; DNA: TGTGCCAGCAGTGAGCTACAGGGAGTGGGTGCGAACACCTTC; CDR3: CASSELQGVGANTF
size: many; D: NA; J: TRBJ1-2; V: TRBV2; DNA: TGTGCCAGCAGTGAAGCGGTGGGGAACTATGGCTACACCTTC; CDR3: CASSEAVGNYGYTF
size: few; D: TRBD2; J: TRBJ2-7; V: TRBV12-3/TRBV12-4; DNA: TGTGCCAGCAGAATAGCGGGAGCGGGCGAGCAGTACTTC; CDR3: CASRIAGAGEQYF
size: NA; D: NA; J: TRBJ2-6; V: TRBV7-9; DNA: TGTGCCAGCAGCGCACTGGCACCTGGGGCCAACGTCCTGACTTTC; CDR3: CASSALAPGANVLTF
size: NA; D: NA; J: TRBJ2-2; V: TRBV29-1; DNA: TGCAGCGTTGAGGCAATGACGAACACCGGGGAGCTGTTTTTT; CDR3: CSVEAMTNTGELFF
size: NA; D: TRBD1; J: TRBJ1-1; V: TRBV6-1; DNA: TGTGCCAGCTCATTCTCCGGGACAGGGGGCGCGTACACTGAAGCTTTCTTT; CDR3: CASSFSGTGGAYTEAFF
size: many; D: NA; J: TRBJ2-7; V: TRBV7-2; DNA: TGTGCCAGCAGCTTCGGGGTGGAGCAGTACTTC; CDR3: CASSFGVEQYF
size: NA; D: NA; J: TRBJ1-5; V: TRBV7-6; DNA: TGTGCCAGCAGCCTCGGCTCTTCACAAGGAATCAGTCAGCCCCAGCATTTT; CDR3: CASSLGSSQGISQPQHF
size: NA; D: TRBD1; J: TRBJ1-6; V: TRBV27; DNA: TGTGCCAGCTCACCGGGACAGGGGAGACCAAATTCACCCCTCCACTTT; CDR3: CASSPGQGRPNSPLHF
size: many; D: NA; J: TRBJ1-4; V: TRBV6-2/TRBV6-3; DNA: TGTGCCAGCAGTGTCTCGGGGGCTTTTAATGAAAAACTGTTTTTT; CDR3: CASSVSGAFNEKLFF
size: few; D: NA; J: TRBJ2-5; V: TRBV20-1; DNA: TGCAGTGCTAGTCTCGTAGAGGTTCAAGAGACCCAGTACTTC; CDR3: CSASLVEVQETQYF
size: many; D: TRBD2; J: TRBJ2-7; V: TRBV2; DNA: TGTGCCAGCAGTGCCCTTACGGGGGGAGTTAGAAACGAGCAGTACTTC; CDR3: CASSALTGGVRNEQYF
size: NA; D: TRBD2; J: TRBJ2-3; V: TRBV20-1; DNA: TGCAGTGCCCGGACTAGCGTTGCAGATACGCAGTATTTT; CDR3: CSARTSVADTQYF
size: NA; D: NA; J: TRBJ1-2; V: TRBV7-9; DNA: TGTGCCAGCGGGAGGGGTAGTGTAAACTATGGCTACACCTTC; CDR3: CASGRGSVNYGYTF
size: NA; D: NA; J: TRBJ1-5; V: TRBV20-1; DNA: TGCAGTGCCGGGAGGGATATCAATCAGCCCCAGCATTTT; CDR3: CSAGRDINQPQHF
size: many; D: NA; J: TRBJ2-7; V: TRBV5-1; DNA: TGCGCCAGCAGCTCTGGAGAGGAGGACCACGAGCAGTACTTC; CDR3: CASSSGEEDHEQYF
size: NA; D: NA; J: TRBJ1-1; V: TRBV2; DNA: TGTGCCAGCAGCTTAAGGTCTCCTGGAAACACTGAAGCTTTCTTT; CDR3: CASSLRSPGNTEAFF
size: few; D: NA; J: TRBJ2-7; V: TRBV5-1; DNA: TGCGCCAGCAGGAACGCGGCTTCGGACGAGCAGTACTTC; CDR3: CASRNAASDEQYF
size: NA; D: NA; J: TRBJ2-3; V: TRBV19; DNA: TGTGCCAGTAGTGACCGACGGGGAGATACGCAGTATTTT; CDR3: CASSDRRGDTQYF
size: many; D: TRBD1; J: TRBJ1-2; V: TRBV20-1; DNA: TGCAGTGCCGGGACAGGGGCAAACTATGGCTACACCTTC; CDR3: CSAGTGANYGYTF
size: many; D: NA; J: TRBJ2-5; V: TRBV3-1; DNA: TGTGCCAGCAGCCAAGTGAAAGGTTCCCAAGAGACCCAGTACTTC; CDR3: CASSQVKGSQETQYF
size: NA; D: TRBD1; J: TRBJ1-4; V: TRBV4-2; DNA: TGTGCCAGCAGCCCCGAGGACAGGGGAAGAAGGGAAAAACTGTTTTTT; CDR3: CASSPEDRGRREKLFF
size: many; D: NA; J: TRBJ1-1; V: TRBV20-1; DNA: TGCAGTGCTAGGTCCGGATTGAACACTGAAGCTTTCTTT; CDR3: CSARSGLNTEAFF
size: many; D: TRBD1; J: TRBJ2-5; V: TRBV2; DNA: TGTGCCAGCCACTCCGCCGACAGGGGGATAGAGACCCAGTACTTC; CDR3: CASHSADRGIETQYF
size: few; D: NA; J: TRBJ2-2; V: TRBV6-9; DNA: TGTGCCAGCAGTTACTCTTTCTACACCGGGGAGCTGTTTTTT; CDR3: CASSYSFYTGELFF
size: many; D: NA; J: TRBJ2-7; V: TRBV7-8; DNA: TGTGCCAGCAGCTACCGATTGGACTACGAGCAGTACTTC; CDR3: CASSYRLDYEQYF
size: many; D: NA; J: TRBJ2-7; V: TRBV27; DNA: TGTGCCAGCAGTCCACCCATGACTAATCGGATACAGTACTTC; CDR3: CASSPPMTNRIQYF
size: many; D: TRBD1; J: TRBJ2-7; V: TRBV28; DNA: TGTGCCAGCAGTCAGACAGGGGCCTTGGGGTACGAGCAGTACTTC; CDR3: CASSQTGALGYEQYF
size: NA; D: NA; J: TRBJ1-6; V: TRBV9; DNA: TGTGCCAGCAGCGTGGGAGATTCACCCCTCCACTTT; CDR3: CASSVGDSPLHF
size: few; D: NA; J: TRBJ2-5; V: TRBV25-1; DNA: TGTGCCAGCAGTGAACCCGGGAGTTGGGCCCAGGGGACCCAGTACTTC; CDR3: CASSEPGSWAQGTQYF
size: few; D: NA; J: TRBJ2-5; V: TRBV7-9; DNA: TGTGCCAGCAGCTACACCTCCGGGCGAGGGGTCCAAGAGACCCAGTGCTTC; CDR3: CASSYTSGRGVQETQCF
size: many; D: TRBD1; J: TRBJ2-7; V: TRBV12-3/TRBV12-4; DNA: TGTGCCAGCAGTTTAGCGACAGGGAGCGAGCAGTACTTC; CDR3: CASSLATGSEQYF
size: NA; D: NA; J: TRBJ2-3; V: TRBV12-3/TRBV12-4; DNA: TGTGCCAGCAGTTTAGAAGGTAGAAATACGCAGTATTTT; CDR3: CASSLEGRNTQYF